This is a list of T cell receptor beta chains from one sample in a study of cytomegalovirus exposure and HLA in healthy donors. Clones were read by immunoSEQ multiplex PCR, and TCRdb kept only the in-frame ones, dropping some. The sample records approximately 150,000 clones, roughly 73% being singletons. Sequencing was done on a sample of PBMCs. The receptors were gathered from a man aged 18 to 30 in good health and CMV-seropositive. CDR3s include the opening cysteine and the closing phenylalanine or tryptophan. The D gene is left open where the match is weak. Expanded clones are given a class, and other clones once, few, many or no size at all.

v_gene,len,j_gene,d_gene,abundance,CDR3nt,CDR3aa
TRBV6-1,15,TRBJ2-1,NA,NA,TGTGCCAGCAGGACTAGTGTCCTGTCTGTCAATGAGCAGTTCTTC,CASRTSVLSVNEQFF
TRBV7-9,14,TRBJ1-2,NA,NA,TGTGCCAGCAGCTTAGAAGCAGGGGACTATGGCTACACCTTC,CASSLEAGDYGYTF
TRBV6-6,15,TRBJ1-1,NA,NA,TGTGCCAGCAGTTACGAGGCGCAGATGAACACTGAAGCTTTCTTT,CASSYEAQMNTEAFF
TRBV28,14,TRBJ1-5,NA,NA,TGTGCCAGCAGTTTCTTTTCGGGCAATCAGCCCCAGCATTTT,CASSFFSGNQPQHF
TRBV5-1,16,TRBJ2-2,TRBD2,NA,TGCGCCAGCAGCTTGGCCCTAGCGGGATCCACCGGGGAGCTGTTTTTT,CASSLALAGSTGELFF
TRBV7-9,16,TRBJ2-1,NA,NA,TGTGCCAGCAGCCCCCCTAGCGTGATTTCCTACAATGAGCAGTTCTTC,CASSPPSVISYNEQFF
TRBV7-9,14,TRBJ1-1,NA,few,TGTGCCAGCAGCTCCCTGGGGGGACCCGGGGAAGCTTTCTTT,CASSSLGGPGEAFF
TRBV6-1,15,TRBJ1-4,TRBD1,NA,TGTGCCAGCAGAGTTCAGGGACAGGGGGTTGAAAAACTGTTTTTT,CASRVQGQGVEKLFF
TRBV4-2,13,TRBJ1-4,NA,NA,TGTGCCAGCAGCCAAGTTGTCGGGGAAAAACTGTTTTTT,CASSQVVGEKLFF
TRBV27,15,TRBJ2-7,TRBD1,NA,TGTGCCACCCGGGTCGGGACAGGTAACCTCTACGAGCAGTACTTC,CATRVGTGNLYEQYF
TRBV6-4,16,TRBJ1-4,NA,few,TGTGCCAGCATGGGCCCCCATCCGGCGCCGAATGAAAAACTGTTTTTT,CASMGPHPAPNEKLFF
TRBV14,18,TRBJ2-3,TRBD2,NA,TGTGCCAGCAGCCAAGAAACGTGGGCTAGCGGGGCCCGTGGTACGCAGTATTTT,CASSQETWASGARGTQYF
TRBV7-2,13,TRBJ2-3,NA,NA,TGTGCCAGCAGCAAAGGACTAACCTATACGCAGTATTTT,CASSKGLTYTQYF
TRBV4-2,16,TRBJ2-2,TRBD2,NA,TGTGCCAGCAGCCAAGGAGACGGGAGGGCGGCCGGGGAGCTGTTTTTT,CASSQGDGRAAGELFF
TRBV6-5,13,TRBJ2-2,NA,NA,TGTGCCAGCAGTTACTCGCGCACCGGGGAGCTGTTTTTT,CASSYSRTGELFF
TRBV6-1,15,TRBJ2-7,TRBD2,NA,TGTGCCAGCAGTGAAGATTCTAGCGGGAGCTACGAGCAGTACTTC,CASSEDSSGSYEQYF
TRBV5-4,15,TRBJ2-5,NA,NA,TGTGCCAGCAGCTTGGGGGTAGGGAAGGGGGAGACCCAGTACTTC,CASSLGVGKGETQYF
TRBV11-2,17,TRBJ2-6,TRBD2,NA,TGTGCCAGCAAGACTAGCGGGAGGGCCCCTGGGGCCAACGTCCTGACTTTC,CASKTSGRAPGANVLTF
TRBV7-2,19,TRBJ2-2,TRBD2,NA,TGTGCCAGCAGCTTAGGAGGGGTGACTAGCGGGCGAGGGGGCGGGGAGCTGTTTTTT,CASSLGGVTSGRGGGELFF
TRBV2,11,TRBJ2-5,NA,NA,TGTGCCAGCGAACAACAAGAGACCCAGTACTTC,CASEQQETQYF
TRBV9,14,TRBJ2-1,NA,NA,TGTGCCAGCAGCGTAGTGTTGGCTCAGGGTGAGCAGTTCTTC,CASSVVLAQGEQFF
TRBV15,16,TRBJ1-2,TRBD1,NA,TGTGCCACCAGCAGCCGGGACAGGGGAATGGGCTATGGCTACACCTTC,CATSSRDRGMGYGYTF
TRBV28,15,TRBJ1-1,NA,NA,TGTGCCAGCAGTTTTCATGGAGGGCGACGCACTGAAGCTTTCTTT,CASSFHGGRRTEAFF
TRBV28,15,TRBJ2-7,NA,NA,TGTGCCAGCCCAGACCGGACAGGGAGGGACTACGAGCAGTACTTC,CASPDRTGRDYEQYF
TRBV5-1,16,TRBJ2-7,TRBD2,few,TGCGCCAGCAGCTTGACTAGCGGGAGTACGGGTTACGAGCAGTACTTC,CASSLTSGSTGYEQYF
TRBV7-9,12,TRBJ2-7,NA,NA,TGTGCCAGCAGCCGGGACATTTACGAGCAGTACTTC,CASSRDIYEQYF
TRBV28,14,TRBJ2-7,TRBD2,NA,TGTGCCAGCAGTTCGACTAGCGGGAGTGGCGAGCAGTACTTC,CASSSTSGSGEQYF
TRBV7-8,16,TRBJ1-3,NA,NA,TGTGCCAGCAGCTTAGCCACAGGGAGCTCTGGAAACACCATATATTTT,CASSLATGSSGNTIYF
TRBV5-1,15,TRBJ1-1,NA,NA,TGCGCCAGCAGCTTGGATGTTGGGCCGAAACCTGAAGCTTTCTTT,CASSLDVGPKPEAFF
TRBV19,18,TRBJ2-2,TRBD2,NA,TGTGCCAGTAGTATTAATCCTCACAGCGGGAGGAACACCGGGGAGCTGTTTTTT,CASSINPHSGRNTGELFF
TRBV7-9,14,TRBJ2-5,TRBD2,NA,TGTGCCAGTGCCCCTGCGGGAGCGGGAGAGACCCCGTACTTC,CASAPAGAGETPYF
TRBV11-3,16,TRBJ2-3,NA,NA,TGTGCCAGCAGCTCCATAACAGCGGGTAGCACAGATACGCAGTATTTT,CASSSITAGSTDTQYF
TRBV6-1,15,TRBJ2-3,NA,NA,TGTGCCAGCAGTACGGGACACCTAAGCACAGATACGCAGTATTTT,CASSTGHLSTDTQYF
TRBV5-1,17,TRBJ2-7,TRBD2,NA,TGCGCCAGCAGCTCTGGTTCACTAGCGGGAGGGGTCTACGAGCAGTACTTC,CASSSGSLAGGVYEQYF
TRBV18,19,TRBJ2-1,TRBD2,NA,TGTGCCAGCTCACCGGGTGCGAGCGGGATCTCAAAAGTTGGGAATGAGCAGTTCTTC,CASSPGASGISKVGNEQFF
TRBV7-8,18,TRBJ2-3,TRBD2,NA,TGTGCCAGCAGCTTAGTAGGGACTAGCGGGATTAGCACAGATACGCAGTATTTT,CASSLVGTSGISTDTQYF
TRBV27,13,TRBJ2-7,NA,once,TGTGCCAGCAGTCCGCTAGACTCTCTTGAGCAGTACTTC,CASSPLDSLEQYF
TRBV6-6,15,TRBJ1-2,NA,NA,TGTGCCAGCAGGTACCCTCAGAGTACAGGGCCTGGCTACACCTTC,CASRYPQSTGPGYTF
TRBV5-1,16,TRBJ2-3,NA,NA,TGCGCCAGCAGCTTGGGGGCGTCAGGGTGGATAGATACGCAGTATTTT,CASSLGASGWIDTQYF
TRBV14,16,TRBJ2-1,NA,NA,TGTGCCAGCAGCCAGCTTCTGGCGGGGCCCTACAATGAGCAGTTCTTC,CASSQLLAGPYNEQFF
TRBV14,15,TRBJ2-5,TRBD2,NA,TGTGCCAGCAGCCAAGGGACTAGCAGATGGGAGACCCAGTACTTC,CASSQGTSRWETQYF
TRBV19,13,TRBJ2-7,NA,NA,TGTGCCAGTAGTATGGGCATGGTCTACGAGCAGTACTTC,CASSMGMVYEQYF